This T cell receptor (beta chain) emerged from a study of T cell responses to AZD1222 COVID-19 vaccine. Only in-frame clones appear in the TCRdb table, and some are missing; sequencing was by immunoSEQ multiplex PCR. Of some 72,000 clones detected, approximately 90% appear once; the ten largest clones hold approximately 6.6%. Germline CDR1 and CDR2: SGHRS and YFSETQ. The CDR3 runs to 14 residues. The germline V and J ends were trimmed by 5 bases and 3 bases, with 11 bases remaining between them. Source: peripheral blood, taken on day 0 of MenACWY control vaccination. This receptor was identified in an adult in good health. This sequence joins TRBV5-1 and TRBJ2-2, with D perhaps being TRBD1 or TRBD2 (5 bases each). The CDR3 sequence: CASSYQGDTGELFF. CDR3 DNA: TGCGCCAGCAGTTATCAGGGAGACACCGGGGAGCTGTTTTTT.